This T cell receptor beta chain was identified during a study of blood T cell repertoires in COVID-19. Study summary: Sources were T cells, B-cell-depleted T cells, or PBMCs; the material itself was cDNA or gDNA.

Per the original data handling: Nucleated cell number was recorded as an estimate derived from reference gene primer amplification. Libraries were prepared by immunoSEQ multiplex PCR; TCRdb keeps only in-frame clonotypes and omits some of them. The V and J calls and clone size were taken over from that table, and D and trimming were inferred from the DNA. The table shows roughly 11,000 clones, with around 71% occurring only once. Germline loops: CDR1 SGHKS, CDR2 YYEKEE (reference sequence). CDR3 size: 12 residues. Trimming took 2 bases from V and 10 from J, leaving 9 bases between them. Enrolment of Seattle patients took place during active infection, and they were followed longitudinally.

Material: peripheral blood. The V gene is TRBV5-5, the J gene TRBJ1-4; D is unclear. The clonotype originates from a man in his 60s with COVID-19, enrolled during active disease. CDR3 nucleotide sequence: TGTGCCAGCAGCTTCCCTTCGGGAAAACTGTTTTTT. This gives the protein CASSFPSGKLFF.